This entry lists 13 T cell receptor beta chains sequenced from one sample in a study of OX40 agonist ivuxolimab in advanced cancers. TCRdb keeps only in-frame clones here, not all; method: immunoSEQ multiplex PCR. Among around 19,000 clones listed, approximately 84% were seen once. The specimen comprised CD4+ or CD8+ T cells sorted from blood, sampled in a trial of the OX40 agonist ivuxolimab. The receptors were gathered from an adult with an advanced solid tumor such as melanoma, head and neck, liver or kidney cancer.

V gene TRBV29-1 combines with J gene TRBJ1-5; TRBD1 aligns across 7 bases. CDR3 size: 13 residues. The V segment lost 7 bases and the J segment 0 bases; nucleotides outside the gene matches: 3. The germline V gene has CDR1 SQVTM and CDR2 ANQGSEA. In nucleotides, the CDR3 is TGCAGCGCCGGGACAGATAGCAATCAGCCCCAGCATTTT. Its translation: CSAGTDSNQPQHF. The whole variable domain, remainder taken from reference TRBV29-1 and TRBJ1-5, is SAVISQKPSRDICQRGTSLTIQCQVDSQVTMMFWYRQQPGQSLTLIATANQGSEATYESGFVIDKFPISRPNLTFSTLTVSNMSPEDSSIYLCSAGTDSNQPQHFGDGTRLSIL.

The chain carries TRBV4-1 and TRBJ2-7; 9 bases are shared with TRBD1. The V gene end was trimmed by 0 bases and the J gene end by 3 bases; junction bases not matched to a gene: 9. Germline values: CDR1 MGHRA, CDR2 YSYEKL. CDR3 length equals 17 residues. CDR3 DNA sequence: TGCGCCAGCAGCCAAGACGGTTCGGGACAGGGCCTCTACGAGCAGTACTTC. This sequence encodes CASSQDGSGQGLYEQYF.

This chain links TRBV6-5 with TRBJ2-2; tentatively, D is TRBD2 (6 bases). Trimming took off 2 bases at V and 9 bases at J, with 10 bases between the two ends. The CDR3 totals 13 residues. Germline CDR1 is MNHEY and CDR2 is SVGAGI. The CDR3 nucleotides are TGTGCCAGCAGTTACCCGGGAGCCAGGGAGCTGTTTTTT. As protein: CASSYPGARELFF.

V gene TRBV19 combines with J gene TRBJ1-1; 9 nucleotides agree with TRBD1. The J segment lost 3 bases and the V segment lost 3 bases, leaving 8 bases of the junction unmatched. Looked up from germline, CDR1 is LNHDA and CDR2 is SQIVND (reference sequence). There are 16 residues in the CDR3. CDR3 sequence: CASSIGTGRADTEAFF. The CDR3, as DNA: TGTGCCAGTAGTATTGGGACAGGGAGGGCGGACACTGAAGCTTTCTTT. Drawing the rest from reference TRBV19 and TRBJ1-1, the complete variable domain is DGGITQSPKYLFRKEGQNVTLSCEQNLNHDAMYWYRQDPGQGLRLIYYSQIVNDFQKGDIAEGYSVSREKKESFPLTVTSAQKNPTAFYLCASSIGTGRADTEAFFGQGTRLTVV.

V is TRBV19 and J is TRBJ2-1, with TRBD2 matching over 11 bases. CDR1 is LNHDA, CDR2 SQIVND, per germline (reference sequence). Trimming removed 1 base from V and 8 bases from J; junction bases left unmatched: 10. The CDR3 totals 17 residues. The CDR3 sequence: CASSIGLGLLAGDEQFF. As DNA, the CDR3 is TGTGCCAGTAGTATAGGGTTGGGGCTACTAGCGGGAGATGAGCAGTTCTTC.

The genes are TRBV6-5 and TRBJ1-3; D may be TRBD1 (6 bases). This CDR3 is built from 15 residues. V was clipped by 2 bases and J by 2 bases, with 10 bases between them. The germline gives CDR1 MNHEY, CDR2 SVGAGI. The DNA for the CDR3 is TGTGCCAGCAGTTACGGACAGCTTCCTGGAAACACCATATATTTT. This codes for CASSYGQLPGNTIYF.

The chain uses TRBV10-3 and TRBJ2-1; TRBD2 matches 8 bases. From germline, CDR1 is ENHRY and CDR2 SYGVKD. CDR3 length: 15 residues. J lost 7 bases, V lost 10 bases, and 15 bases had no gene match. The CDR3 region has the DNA TGTGCCACTCGAACTGCCGGGGGGGCCTTGAATGAGCAGTTCTTC. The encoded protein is CATRTAGGALNEQFF.

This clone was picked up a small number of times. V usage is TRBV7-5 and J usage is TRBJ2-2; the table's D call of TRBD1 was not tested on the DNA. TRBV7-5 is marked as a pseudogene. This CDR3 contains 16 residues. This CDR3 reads CARSLGGTANSGELFF. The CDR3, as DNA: TGTGCCAGAAGCTTAGGCGGGACAGCGAATTCAGGGGAGCTGTTTTTT.

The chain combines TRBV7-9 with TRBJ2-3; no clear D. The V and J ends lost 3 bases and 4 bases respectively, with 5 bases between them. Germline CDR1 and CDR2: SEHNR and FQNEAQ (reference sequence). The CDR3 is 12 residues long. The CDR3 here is CASSFIPDTQYF. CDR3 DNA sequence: TGTGCCAGCAGCTTTATACCAGATACGCAGTATTTT.

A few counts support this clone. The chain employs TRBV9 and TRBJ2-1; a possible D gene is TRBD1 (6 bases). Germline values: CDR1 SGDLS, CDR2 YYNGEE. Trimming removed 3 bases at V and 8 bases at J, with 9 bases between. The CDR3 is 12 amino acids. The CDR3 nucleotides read TGTGCCAGCAGCGCAGGGGACCATGAGCAGTTCTTC. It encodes CASSAGDHEQFF.

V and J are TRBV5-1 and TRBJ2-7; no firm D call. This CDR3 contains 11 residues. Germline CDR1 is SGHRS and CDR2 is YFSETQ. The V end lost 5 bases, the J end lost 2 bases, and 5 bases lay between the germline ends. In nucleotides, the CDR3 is TGCGCCAGCAGTGAGGCCTACGAGCAGTACTTC. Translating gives CASSEAYEQYF.

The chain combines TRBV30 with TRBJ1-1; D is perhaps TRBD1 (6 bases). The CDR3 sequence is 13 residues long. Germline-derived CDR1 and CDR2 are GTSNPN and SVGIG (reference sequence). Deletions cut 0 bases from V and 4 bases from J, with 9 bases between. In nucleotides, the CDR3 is TGTGCCTGGAGTGTAATGGGGGCCACTGAAGCTTTCTTT. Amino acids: CAWSVMGATEAFF. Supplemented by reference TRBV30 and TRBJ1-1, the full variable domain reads SQTIHQWPATLVQPVGSPLSLECTVEGTSNPNLYWYRQAAGRGLQLLFYSVGIGQISSEVPQNLSASRPQDRQFILSSKKLLLSDSGFYLCAWSVMGATEAFFGQGTRLTVV.

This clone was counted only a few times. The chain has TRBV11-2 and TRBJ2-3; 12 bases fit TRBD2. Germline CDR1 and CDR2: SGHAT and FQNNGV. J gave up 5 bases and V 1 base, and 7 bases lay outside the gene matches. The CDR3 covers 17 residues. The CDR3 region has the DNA TGTGCCAGCAGCTTAGCTAGCGGGAGGGCCGGAAGAGATACGCAGTATTTT. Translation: CASSLASGRAGRDTQYF.